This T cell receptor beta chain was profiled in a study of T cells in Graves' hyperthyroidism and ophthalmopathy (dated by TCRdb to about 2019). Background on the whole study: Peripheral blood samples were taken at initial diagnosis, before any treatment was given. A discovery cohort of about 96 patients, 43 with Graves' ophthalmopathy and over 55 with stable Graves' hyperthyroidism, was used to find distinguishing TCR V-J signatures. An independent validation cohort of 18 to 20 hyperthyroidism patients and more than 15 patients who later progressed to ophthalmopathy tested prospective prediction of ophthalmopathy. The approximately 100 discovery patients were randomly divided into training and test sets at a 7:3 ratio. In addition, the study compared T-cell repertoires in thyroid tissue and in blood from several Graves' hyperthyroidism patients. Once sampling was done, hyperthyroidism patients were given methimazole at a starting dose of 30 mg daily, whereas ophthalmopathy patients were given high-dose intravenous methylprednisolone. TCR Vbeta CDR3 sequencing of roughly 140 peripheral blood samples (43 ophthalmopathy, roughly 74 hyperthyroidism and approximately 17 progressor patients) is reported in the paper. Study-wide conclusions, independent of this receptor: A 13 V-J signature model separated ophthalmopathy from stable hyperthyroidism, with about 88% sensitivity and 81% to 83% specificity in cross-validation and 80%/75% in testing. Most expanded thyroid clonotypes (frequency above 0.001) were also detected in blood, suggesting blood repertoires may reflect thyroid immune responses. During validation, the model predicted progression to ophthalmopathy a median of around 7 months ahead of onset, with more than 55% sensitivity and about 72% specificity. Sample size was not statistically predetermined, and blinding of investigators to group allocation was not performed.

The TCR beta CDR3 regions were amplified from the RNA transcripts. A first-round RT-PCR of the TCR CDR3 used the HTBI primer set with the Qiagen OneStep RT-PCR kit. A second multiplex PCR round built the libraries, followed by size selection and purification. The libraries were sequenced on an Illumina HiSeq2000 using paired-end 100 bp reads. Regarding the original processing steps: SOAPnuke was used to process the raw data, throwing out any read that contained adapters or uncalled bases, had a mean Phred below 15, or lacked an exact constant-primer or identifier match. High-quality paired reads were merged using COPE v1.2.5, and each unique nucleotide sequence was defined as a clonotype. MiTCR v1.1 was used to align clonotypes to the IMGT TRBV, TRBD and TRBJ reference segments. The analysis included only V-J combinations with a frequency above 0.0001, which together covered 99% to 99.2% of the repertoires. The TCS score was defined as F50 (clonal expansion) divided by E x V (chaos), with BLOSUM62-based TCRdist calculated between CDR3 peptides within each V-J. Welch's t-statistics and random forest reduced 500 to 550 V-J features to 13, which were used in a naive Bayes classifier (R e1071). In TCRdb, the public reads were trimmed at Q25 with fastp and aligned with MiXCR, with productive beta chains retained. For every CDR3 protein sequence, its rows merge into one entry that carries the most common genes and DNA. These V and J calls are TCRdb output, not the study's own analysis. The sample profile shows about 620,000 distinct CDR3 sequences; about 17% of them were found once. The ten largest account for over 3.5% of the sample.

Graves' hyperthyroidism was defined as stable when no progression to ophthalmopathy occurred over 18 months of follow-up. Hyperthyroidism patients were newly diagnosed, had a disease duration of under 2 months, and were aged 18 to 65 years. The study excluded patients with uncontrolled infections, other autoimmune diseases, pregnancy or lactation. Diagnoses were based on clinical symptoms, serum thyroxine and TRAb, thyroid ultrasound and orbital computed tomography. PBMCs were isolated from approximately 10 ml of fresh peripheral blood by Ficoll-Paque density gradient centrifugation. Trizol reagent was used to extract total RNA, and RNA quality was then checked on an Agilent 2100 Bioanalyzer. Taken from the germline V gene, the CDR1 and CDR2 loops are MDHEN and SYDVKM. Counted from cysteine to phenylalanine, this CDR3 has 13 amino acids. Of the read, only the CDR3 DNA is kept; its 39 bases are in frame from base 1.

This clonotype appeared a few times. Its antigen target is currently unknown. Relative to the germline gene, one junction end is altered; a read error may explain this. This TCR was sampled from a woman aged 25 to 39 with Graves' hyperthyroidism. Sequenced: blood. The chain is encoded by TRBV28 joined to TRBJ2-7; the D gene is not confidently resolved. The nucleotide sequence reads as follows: TGTGCCAGCAGTGCCGGGCCCCTCTACGAGCAGGACTTC. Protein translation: CASSAGPLYEQDF.